Following are 10 T cell receptor beta chains from one sample sequenced in a study of blood T cell repertoires in COVID-19. Measured with immunoSEQ multiplex PCR; TCRdb has only the in-frame clones, and not every one. Of tens of thousands of clones listed, under 95% are singletons. The sample was peripheral blood. Source of these receptors: a man between 60 and 70 years old with acute or convalescent COVID-19.

This chain connects TRBV29-1 to TRBJ1-4; TRBD1 matches at 8 bases. V shed 6 bases, J shed 4 bases, and the junction held 7 bases outside the gene matches. This CDR3 has 14 residues. Per the germline V gene, CDR1 is SQVTM and CDR2 is ANQGSEA. CDR3 nucleotide sequence: TGCAGCGTGCAGGGGGCGTTTGGTAATGAAAAACTGTTTTTT. Its protein is CSVQGAFGNEKLFF. The entire variable domain, with the rest obtained from reference TRBV29-1 and TRBJ1-4, is as follows: SAVISQKPSRDICQRGTSLTIQCQVDSQVTMMFWYRQQPGQSLTLIATANQGSEATYESGFVIDKFPISRPNLTFSTLTVSNMSPEDSSIYLCSVQGAFGNEKLFFGSGTQLSVL.

V gene TRBV10-3 combines with J gene TRBJ2-2, with 9 bases identical to TRBD1. The CDR3 is made up of 15 amino acids. The junction had 4 bases not matched to a gene; V was cut back by 6 bases and J by 2 bases. CDR1 is ENHRY and CDR2 is SYGVKD in the germline V gene. CDR3 coding DNA: TGTGCCATCAGGCCGGGACAGGGTAACACCGGGGAGCTGTTTTTT. This codes for CAIRPGQGNTGELFF.

The chain has TRBV2 and TRBJ1-6; no clear D. The V gene lost 8 bases and the J gene lost 0 bases, with 8 bases spanning the gap. There are 14 residues in the CDR3. Germline V gene lookup returns CDR1 SNHLY and CDR2 FYNNEI. The chain's CDR3 is CASAVSSYNSPLHF. The CDR3 bases are TGTGCCAGCGCTGTGAGCTCCTATAATTCACCCCTCCACTTT.

This sequence joins TRBV20-1 and TRBJ1-2, with D perhaps matching TRBD1 (5 bases). The CDR3 consists of 14 residues. V lost 3 bases, J lost 8 bases, and 19 bases lay in between. Germline CDR1 is DFQATT and CDR2 is SNEGSKA (reference sequence). The CDR3 nucleotides read TGCAGTGCTAGTAACCTGGGGGGGATCCAGGGCTACACCTTC. It yields the protein CSASNLGGIQGYTF.

This chain connects TRBV29-1 to TRBJ1-2; 9 bases fit TRBD1. This CDR3 has 14 amino acids. Germline CDR1 is SQVTM and CDR2 is ANQGSEA. V lost 4 bases, J lost 4 bases, and 7 bases stayed unmatched. CDR3 protein: CSVVTGTGIYGYTF. Written as DNA, the CDR3 is TGCAGCGTTGTCACCGGGACAGGGATCTATGGCTACACCTTC.

The chain combines TRBV2 with TRBJ2-1, with D tentatively TRBD2 (5 bases). With 4 bases removed from V and 6 bases from J, the gap between germline ends came to 13 bases. Germline-derived CDR1 and CDR2 are SNHLY and FYNNEI. The CDR3 is 14 residues long. CDR3: CASSGREGPNEQFF. CDR3 nucleotides: TGTGCCAGCAGTGGTCGTGAGGGCCCCAATGAGCAGTTCTTC.

V usage is TRBV19 and J usage is TRBJ1-4; possible D gene TRBD1, 6 bases. This CDR3 is 16 amino acids long. V lost 4 bases and J lost 7, with 19 bases in between. The germline CDR1 and CDR2 sequences are LNHDA and SQIVND (reference sequence). The CDR3 loop is CASSSVAGASPEKLFF. In DNA form, the CDR3 reads TGTGCCAGTAGTAGCGTGGCAGGGGCCTCACCTGAAAAACTGTTTTTT.

V usage is TRBV19 and J usage is TRBJ1-2; tentative D call: TRBD1 (6 bases). Trimming took off 4 bases at V and 7 bases at J, with 10 bases between the two ends. CDR1 is LNHDA, CDR2 SQIVND, per germline (reference sequence). The CDR3 is 12 residues long. CDR3 DNA sequence: TGTGCCAGTAGTAGGGGACAAGGTGGCTACACCTTC. This translates into CASSRGQGGYTF.

This sequence joins TRBV19 and TRBJ2-7, with D perhaps matching TRBD1 (6 bases). CDR3 length equals 14 residues. Germline V gene lookup returns CDR1 LNHDA and CDR2 SQIVND (reference sequence). V was cut by 6 bases and J by 6 bases, with 18 bases left in between. The CDR3 bases are TGTGCCAGTAGGGTTGATAATCGCAGGGGCGAGCAGTACTTC. This sequence encodes CASRVDNRRGEQYF.

The V and J genes are TRBV6-5 and TRBJ2-7, with D perhaps matching TRBD2 (5 bases). CDR1 and CDR2 from the germline V gene are MNHEY and SVGAGI. The CDR3 consists of 13 residues. V lost 7 bases and J lost 0, with 10 bases in between. The DNA of the CDR3 is TGTGCCAGCATGGAAACTAGCTCCTACGAGCAGTACTTC. It translates to CASMETSSYEQYF.